This TCR beta chain was sequenced in a study of T cell responses to AZD1222 COVID-19 vaccine. The V gene lost 5 bases and the J gene lost 4 bases, with 18 bases spanning the gap. The CDR3 totals 15 residues. Germline values: CDR1 MNHEY, CDR2 SVGEGT. A few counts support this clone. Its antigen is as yet unknown. Profiling relied on immunoSEQ multiplex PCR, and the TCRdb table lists in-frame clones only, not all of them. Of more than 85,000 clones in the sample, roughly 86% were seen once. The study's findings and limits: Spike regions recognized by vaccine-associated CD4 TCRs spanned the protein, led by 160-218 and 743-854. Close to half of all spike-specific TCRs reportedly target regions of the variants that are unmutated. Spike-specific TCR breadth and depth rose after two AZD1222 doses.

The sample in question was peripheral blood, obtained on day 0 of MenACWY control vaccination. The chain recombines TRBV6-2 or TRBV6-3 with TRBJ2-7, with TRBD1 as a possible D gene (7 bases). This clonotype was sampled from an adult in good health. The CDR3 region is CASSAGQPSAYEQYF. DNA of the CDR3: TGTGCCAGCAGTGCGGGACAGCCGTCCGCGTACGAGCAGTACTTC.